This passage covers 17 T cell receptor beta chains from one sample sequenced in a study of blood T cell repertoires in COVID-19 (dated by TCRdb to 2020 to 2021). Library generation was performed with the immunoSEQ multiplex PCR assay. TCRdb carries this immuneACCESS record with in-frame sequences only. Its versions omit some clonotypes, under half of them owing to an unresolved V gene in the studies checked, with the rest unexplained. Present in this sample are approximately 300,000 clones, about 90% of which were seen just once. The ten top clones hold approximately 5.4% of the sample. Sequencing was performed on PBMCs or T cells enriched from blood (not recorded which). Source of these receptors: a woman aged 25 to 45 who had recovered from COVID-19.

This clone was seen only a few times. The chain employs TRBV30 and TRBJ1-2; 10 positions match TRBD1. The V gene's germline CDR1 is GTSNPN and CDR2 SVGIG (reference sequence). Unmatched junction bases numbered 23, after V lost 6 bases and J lost 4 bases. This CDR3 is 19 amino acids long. The CDR3 protein is CACYGTGVPVGLIVYGYTF. The CDR3 DNA reads TGTGCCTGTTACGGGACAGGGGTCCCTGTTGGACTTATCGTCTATGGCTACACCTTC.

The genes are TRBV7-2 and TRBJ1-5, with TRBD1 identical over 7 bases. The CDR3 loop spans 15 amino acids. J was trimmed by 2 bases and V by 5 bases; bases with no gene match: 6. Per the germline V gene, CDR1 is SGHTA and CDR2 is FQGNSA. The CDR3 sequence is CASSPRGLGNQPQHF. In nucleotides, the CDR3 is TGTGCCAGCAGCCCCAGGGGGTTAGGCAATCAGCCCCAGCATTTT. Full variable domain (outside the CDR3, taken from reference TRBV7-2 and TRBJ1-5): GAGVSQSPSNKVTEKGKDVELRCDPISGHTALYWYRQSLGQGLEFLIYFQGNSAPDKSGLPSDRFSAERTGGSVSTLTIQRTQQEDSAVYLCASSPRGLGNQPQHFGDGTRLSIL.

The genes are TRBV2 and TRBJ2-3; D possibly corresponds to TRBD1 (6 bases). V was trimmed by 6 bases and J by 6 bases, leaving 22 bases between them. The length of the CDR3 is 16 residues. Germline loops: CDR1 SNHLY, CDR2 FYNNEI. The CDR3 DNA is TGTGCCAGCAGCCTCAACAACAGGGCCGAGGACGATACGCAGTATTTT. Encoded protein: CASSLNNRAEDDTQYF. The full variable domain, completed using reference TRBV2 and TRBJ2-3, is EPEVTQTPSHQVTQMGQEVILRCVPISNHLYFYWYRQILGQKVEFLVSFYNNEISEKSEIFDDQFSVERPDGSNFTLKIRSTKLEDSAMYFCASSLNNRAEDDTQYFGPGTRLTVL.

V and J are TRBV12-5 and TRBJ1-6, with no clear D. This CDR3 has 16 amino acids. The germline V gene has CDR1 LGHNT and CDR2 FRNRAP. Trimming pared 7 bases from V and 8 bases from J, leaving 21 bases between. CDR3 region: CASAPGEEFFYSPLHF. DNA for the CDR3: TGTGCTAGTGCCCCCGGGGAGGAGTTTTTTTATTCACCCCTCCACTTT.

V and J are TRBV30 and TRBJ1-2, with D hard to call. This CDR3 contains 13 residues. Germline CDR1 GTSNPN, CDR2 SVGIG (reference sequence). V lost 7 bases and J lost 5, with 17 bases in between. CDR3 in amino acids: CAFPPGGSYGYTF. CDR3 bases: TGTGCCTTCCCCCCCGGCGGGTCATATGGCTACACCTTC.

V and J are TRBV9 and TRBJ2-2; D is undetermined. The ends were cut back, 3 bases at V and 5 bases at J, with 11 bases in the middle. This CDR3 spans 14 amino acids. Germline CDR1 is SGDLS and CDR2 is YYNGEE. CDR3 loop: CASSGHQVTGELFF. CDR3 coding DNA: TGTGCCAGCAGCGGGCACCAAGTAACCGGGGAGCTGTTTTTT.

The chain uses TRBV9 and TRBJ2-5, with 7 bases fitting TRBD2. CDR3 length: 14 amino acids. The germline gives CDR1 SGDLS, CDR2 YYNGEE. J lost 4 bases, V lost 3 bases, and 6 bases had no gene match. Here the CDR3 DNA reads TGTGCCAGCAGCGAGGGAGGGATAAGAGAGACCCAGTACTTC. As protein: CASSEGGIRETQYF.

V is TRBV25-1 and J is TRBJ1-2; no clear D. V gave up 6 bases and J gave up 4 bases, with 12 bases separating them. CDR1 is MGHDK, CDR2 SYGVNS, per germline. This CDR3 comprises 13 residues. This chain's CDR3 is CASRPDKVYGYTF. DNA of the CDR3: TGTGCCAGCAGGCCAGACAAGGTCTATGGCTACACCTTC.

The rearrangement links TRBV13 to TRBJ1-3, with D possibly being TRBD1 (6 bases). V was clipped by 5 bases and J by 0 bases, with 14 bases between them. Germline lookup yields CDR1 PRHDT and CDR2 FYEKMQ (reference sequence). This CDR3 is 16 amino acids long. The CDR3 protein is CASSTRTAFSGNTIYF. The CDR3 DNA reads as TGTGCCAGCAGCACCCGGACAGCCTTCTCTGGAAACACCATATATTTT. The full variable domain, completed using reference TRBV13 and TRBJ1-3, is AAGVIQSPRHLIKEKRETATLKCYPIPRHDTVYWYQQGPGQDPQFLISFYEKMQSDKGSIPDRFSAQQFSDYHSELNMSSLELGDSALYFCASSTRTAFSGNTIYFGEGSWLTVV.

This clone qualifies as medium-sized. The rearrangement joins TRBV19 to TRBJ2-7; tentatively, D is TRBD1 (5 bases). The CDR3 consists of 13 residues. Germline CDR1 and CDR2: LNHDA and SQIVND (reference sequence). Trimming shortened V by 3 bases and J by 0 bases, and 6 bases separated the two germline ends. The CDR3 sequence: CASSMTVSYEQYF. CDR3 DNA sequence: TGTGCCAGTAGTATGACAGTCTCCTACGAGCAGTACTTC.

A single count supports this clone. The junction differs from germline at one of its ends, possibly a read error. The chain links TRBV7-7 to TRBJ2-5; a possible D gene is TRBD2 (7 bases). CDR1 and CDR2 (germline): SSHAT, FNYEAQ (reference sequence). This CDR3 region has 15 residues. The CDR3 coding sequence is TGTGCTAGCAGCCCGCTAGGGAGGGGGCAAGAGACCCAGTACTTC. Amino acids: CASSPLGRGQETQYF.

The J gene is TRBJ1-6, the V gene TRBV10-3, with D possibly TRBD1 on 5 matching bases. Trimming left V 2 bases short and J 8 bases short, with 13 bases between. From germline, CDR1 is ENHRY and CDR2 SYGVKD. The CDR3 is 15 amino acids. This CDR3 is CAISEDRQGYSPLHF. The DNA for the CDR3 is TGTGCCATCAGTGAGGATCGGCAGGGCTATTCACCCCTCCACTTT.

This clone was counted a few times. This chain joins TRBV5-1 and TRBJ2-2; D possibly corresponds to TRBD1 (5 bases). CDR1 and CDR2 from the germline V gene are SGHRS and YFSETQ. CDR3 size: 15 residues. V gave up 0 bases and J gave up 4 bases, with 10 bases separating them. The CDR3 spells CASSLGRDPTGELFF. The CDR3 DNA follows: TGCGCCAGCAGCTTGGGCAGGGATCCCACCGGGGAGCTGTTTTTT. Together with reference TRBV5-1 and TRBJ2-2, the CDR3 gives the full variable domain: KAGVTQTPRYLIKTRGQQVTLSCSPISGHRSVSWYQQTPGQGLQFLFEYFSETQRNKGNFPGRFSGRQFSNSRSEMNVSTLELGDSALYLCASSLGRDPTGELFFGEGSRLTVL.

This CDR3 reads CASSQGQANQPQHF. In DNA, the CDR3 is TGCGCCAGCAGCCAGGGACAGGCGAACCAGCCCCAGCATTTT. V is TRBV5-1 and J is TRBJ1-5; 8 bases are shared with TRBD1. V was pared by 4 bases and J by 7 bases, with 7 bases of the junction left unmatched. The CDR3 sequence is 14 residues long. Looked up from germline, CDR1 is SGHRS and CDR2 is YFSETQ.

V usage is TRBV28 and J usage is TRBJ1-3; unclear D gene. CDR3 length: 13 amino acids. V lost 10 bases, J lost 0 bases, and 10 bases lay in between. CDR1 and CDR2 (germline): MDHEN, SYDVKM. The chain's CDR3 is CATLAGSGNTIYF. CDR3 sequence (DNA): TGTGCCACCCTGGCGGGCTCTGGAAACACCATATATTTT.

This clone showed up just once. The rearrangement joins TRBV27 to TRBJ1-1; tentatively, D is TRBD1 (5 bases). The CDR3 runs to 14 residues. V lost 5 bases and J 11 bases, leaving 21 bases between the germline ends. The germline V gene has CDR1 MNHEY and CDR2 SMNVEV (reference sequence). CDR3 in amino acids: CASSPFRASGVAFF. CDR3 nucleotides: TGTGCCAGCAGTCCCTTCCGGGCCTCGGGGGTGGCTTTCTTT.

The chain couples TRBV10-3 to TRBJ1-1; D might be TRBD1 (5 bases). Trimming took 5 bases from V and 11 from J, leaving 15 bases between them. The CDR3 has 12 amino acids. The germline V gene encodes CDR1 ENHRY and CDR2 SYGVKD. CDR3: CAISPSGEGAFF. The CDR3 DNA sequence: TGTGCCATCAGTCCTTCGGGGGAGGGGGCTTTCTTT.